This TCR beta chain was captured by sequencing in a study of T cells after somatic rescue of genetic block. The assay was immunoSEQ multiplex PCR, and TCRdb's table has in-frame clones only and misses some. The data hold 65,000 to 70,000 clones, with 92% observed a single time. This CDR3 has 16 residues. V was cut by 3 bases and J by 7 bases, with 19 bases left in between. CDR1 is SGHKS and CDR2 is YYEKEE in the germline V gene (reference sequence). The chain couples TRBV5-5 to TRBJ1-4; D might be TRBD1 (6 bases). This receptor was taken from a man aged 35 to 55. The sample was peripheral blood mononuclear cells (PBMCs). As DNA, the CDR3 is TGTGCCAGCAGCTGGGACACAGGGAGGGGGAGTGAAAAACTGTTTTTT. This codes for CASSWDTGRGSEKLFF.